The source of this T cell receptor (beta chain) is a study of cytotoxic CD8 clonotypes in ibrutinib-treated CLL. Whole-study context: By median around 70 months, approximately twelve had progressed and roughly 15 stayed remitted; responses had been 2 complete and about 25 partial.

As for this clone: Its antigen is undetermined.

Regarding the study as a whole: Treatment saw public clonotypes, which were uncommon, either contract or stay stable.

Target depth was 1 in 200,000 to 1 in 1 million T cells, about 10x per clonotype. This table comes from immunoSEQ multiplex PCR, and its TCRdb copy is limited to in-frame clones, with some not included. The sample holds 150,000 or so clones, around 84% seen once. The CDR3 is 13 residues long. Trimming removed 1 base at V and 9 bases at J, with 13 bases between. Germline V gene lookup returns CDR1 SGHNT and CDR2 YYREEE (reference sequence). This chain joins TRBV5-4 and TRBJ1-1; tentatively, D is TRBD1 (5 bases). The sequencing used PBMCs, collected after 12 months of ibrutinib treatment. This TCR came from a human donor with chronic lymphocytic leukemia. CDR3 DNA: TGTGCCAGCAGCTTGAACCCCAGGGAACAAGCTTTCTTT. It encodes CASSLNPREQAFF.